This TCR beta chain was observed in a study of CD8+CD57+ T cells in acquired aplastic anemia. Background on the study: Roughly 3 ug was the average amount of DNA from sorted CD4+ and CD8+ cells. Study-wide findings and caveats: Patients and controls were found to share 25 to 35 CD8+ CDR3 sequences.

This clonotype has a count of ten or more. Its matching antigen is unknown. Only patients with CD8+CD57+ cell expansion on flow cytometry were chosen for sequencing. CDR3 length equals 13 residues. V was shortened by 5 bases and J by 8 bases, with 10 bases between the two germline ends. Germline V gene lookup returns CDR1 MDHEN and CDR2 SYDVKM. The study profiled TCR beta VDJ and CDR3 using genomic DNA as template. A single record per CDR3 protein comes from TCRdb applying MiXCR to the reads. The sample shows about 250,000 distinct CDR3 sequences, more than 45% of them seen only once. This receptor was identified in a human donor with aplastic anemia. The source material was sorted CD4+, CD8+, or CD8+CD57+ T cells (not recorded which) from PBMCs. This chain joins TRBV28 and TRBJ1-6; D gene uncertain. CDR3 nucleotide sequence: TGTGCCAGCAGTCCTGACCCAGATTCACCCCTCCACTTT. Protein: CASSPDPDSPLHF.